The next 30 T cell receptor beta chains were all read from a single sample in a study of blood T cell repertoires in COVID-19. The method was immunoSEQ multiplex PCR; TCRdb's version includes in-frame clones alone and lacks a portion of them. The sample lists 45,000 or so clones, around 85% occurring once. Material: peripheral blood. Receptors originate from an elderly woman with acute or convalescent COVID-19.

The chain recombines TRBV30 with TRBJ1-1; D may be TRBD1 (6 bases). CDR3 length equals 15 residues. Trimming stripped 4 bases from V and 0 bases from J, with 15 bases between. Germline CDR1 and CDR2: GTSNPN and SVGIG (reference sequence). CDR3 DNA sequence: TGTGCCTGGATAGGCAGGGGCAACTTGAACACTGAAGCTTTCTTT. Amino acids: CAWIGRGNLNTEAFF.

The chain employs TRBV6-4 and TRBJ2-1, with TRBD1 matching over 8 bases. CDR1 MRHNA and CDR2 SNTAGT come from the germline V gene. The CDR3 contains 11 residues. J was trimmed by 14 bases and V by 8 bases; bases with no gene match: 8. The CDR3 spells CASPLTGAKFF. The DNA for the CDR3 is TGTGCCAGCCCCCTGACAGGGGCTAAGTTCTTC.

This chain connects TRBV21-1 to TRBJ2-2; TRBD1 is taken as the D call from the table, unchecked against the DNA. TRBV21-1 is a pseudogene segment. The CDR3 covers 17 residues. The chain's CDR3 is CASSKALEDTSTGELFF. In DNA form, the CDR3 reads TGTGCCAGCAGCAAAGCGCTTGAGGACACCTCCACCGGGGAGCTGTTTTTT.

This clone was seen only once. The CDR3 loop reads CASSYGSEHSYEQYF. The CDR3 nucleotides read TGTGCCAGCAGTTACGGTAGCGAGCACTCCTACGAGCAGTACTTC. The rearrangement joins TRBV6-5 to TRBJ2-7; a possible D gene is TRBD2 (5 bases). The V gene's germline CDR1 is MNHEY and CDR2 SVGAGI. This CDR3 is built from 15 residues. Trimming stripped 2 bases from V and 0 bases from J, with 11 bases between.

The genes are TRBV25-1 and TRBJ2-7; weak D call: TRBD2 (5 bases). Trimming pared 3 bases from V and 2 bases from J, leaving 8 bases between. The CDR3 length is 13 residues. Germline V gene lookup returns CDR1 MGHDK and CDR2 SYGVNS. CDR3: CASSEGEPYEQYF. The CDR3 nucleotides read TGTGCCAGCAGTGAGGGAGAGCCCTACGAGCAGTACTTC.

V is TRBV29-1 and J is TRBJ2-3, with 7 nucleotides matching TRBD2. V shed 3 bases and J 8 bases; nucleotides not matched to a gene: 11. The CDR3 is 14 residues long. CDR1 is SQVTM and CDR2 is ANQGSEA in the germline V gene. The CDR3 loop reads CSVESYSGGGTQYF. CDR3 nucleotide sequence: TGCAGCGTTGAGTCTTATAGTGGGGGGGGTACGCAGTATTTT.

This sequence joins TRBV11-3 and TRBJ2-7, with TRBD1 matching over 9 bases. CDR1 is SGHNT and CDR2 is YENEEA in the germline V gene. V shed 1 base, J shed 4 bases, and the junction held 20 bases outside the gene matches. The CDR3 is 20 residues long. DNA for the CDR3: TGTGCCAGCAGCTTAGTTCCCGGGACAGGGTATGAGGGGGCAGCTTACGAGCAGTACTTC. This translates into CASSLVPGTGYEGAAYEQYF. The variable domain in full, with the rest retrieved from reference TRBV11-3 and TRBJ2-7, is EAGVVQSPRYKIIEKKQPVAFWCNPISGHNTLYWYLQNLGQGPELLIRYENEEAVDDSQLPKDRFSAERLKGVDSTLKIQPAELGDSAVYLCASSLVPGTGYEGAAYEQYFGPGTRLTVT.

The gene calls are TRBV5-6 and TRBJ1-2; the D is unclear. The V gene's germline CDR1 is SGHDT and CDR2 YYEEEE. Trimming took 0 bases from V and 4 from J, leaving 13 bases between them. The CDR3 spans 15 residues. CDR3 sequence: CASSLDSLSPYGYTF. Written as DNA, the CDR3 is TGTGCCAGCAGCTTGGACAGCCTTTCCCCCTATGGCTACACCTTC.

This clone was seen a handful of times. The chain carries TRBV7-9 and TRBJ2-6, with D possibly being TRBD2 (6 bases). This CDR3 is 16 amino acids long. CDR1 is SEHNR and CDR2 is FQNEAQ in the germline V gene (reference sequence). V shed 8 bases and J shed 4 bases, with 18 bases lying between them. CDR3 region: CASGGTASAGANVLTF. Here the CDR3 DNA reads TGTGCCAGCGGCGGGACGGCCTCCGCCGGGGCCAACGTCCTGACTTTC.

The chain recombines TRBV14 with TRBJ1-1, with D possibly matching TRBD1 (5 bases). The germline gives CDR1 SGHDN, CDR2 FVKESK. Deletions cut 1 base from V and 4 bases from J, with 10 bases between. This CDR3 contains 14 residues. CDR3 protein: CASSQGGRVTEAFF. The CDR3 DNA is TGTGCCAGCAGCCAAGGGGGCAGGGTCACTGAAGCTTTCTTT.

The rearrangement joins TRBV7-9 to TRBJ2-5; 10 positions agree with TRBD2. Germline assignment: CDR1 SEHNR and CDR2 FQNEAQ (reference sequence). The CDR3 consists of 16 residues. Trimming took 5 bases from V and 5 from J; bases not matched to a gene: 11. CDR3 region: CASSASGRGAGETQYF. The CDR3 nucleotides are TGTGCCAGCAGCGCCAGCGGGAGGGGCGCGGGGGAGACCCAGTACTTC.

The genes are TRBV6-6 and TRBJ2-3, with D uncertain. Looked up from germline, CDR1 is MNHNY and CDR2 is SVGAGI (reference sequence). The V end lost 2 bases, the J end lost 2 bases, and 8 bases lay between the germline ends. CDR3 length equals 14 residues. Here the CDR3 DNA reads TGTGCCAGCAGTTACGGGCAGTACACAGATACGCAGTATTTT. Protein product: CASSYGQYTDTQYF.

The genes are TRBV30 and TRBJ1-2; 7 bases line up with TRBD1. The CDR3 has 14 amino acids. V trimming: 3 bases; J trimming: 8 bases; junction bases outside the gene matches: 12. Germline assignment: CDR1 GTSNPN and CDR2 SVGIG (reference sequence). The DNA for the CDR3 is TGTGCCTGGAGACCCCGGGCTAGGGGGCCCGGCTACACCTTC. This sequence encodes CAWRPRARGPGYTF.

The CDR3 DNA sequence: TGTGCCAGCAGTGAACCCGGGACAGCCGCAACTAATGAAAAACTGTTTTTT. This translates into CASSEPGTAATNEKLFF. The chain joins TRBV2 to TRBJ1-4; TRBD1 aligns across 7 bases. The germline gives CDR1 SNHLY, CDR2 FYNNEI. The CDR3 has 17 amino acids. With 2 bases clipped from V and 0 bases from J, the junction kept 6 bases outside the gene matches.

The V call is TRBV11-2, the J call TRBJ2-1; possibly TRBD1 for D (6 bases). Germline V lookup: CDR1 SGHAT, CDR2 FQNNGV. The CDR3 is 12 residues long. V shed 5 bases and J shed 15 bases, with 17 bases lying between them. The CDR3 DNA reads as TGTGCCAGCAGCCTGCAGGGGACCCGGCTGTTCTTC. Its translation: CASSLQGTRLFF.

The table lists this clone with a count of one. CDR3 sequence reads: CSYRYEGAGYTF. The CDR3 region has the DNA TGCAGCTACCGGTATGAGGGCGCGGGCTACACCTTC. The chain has TRBV29-1 and TRBJ1-2; D remains ambiguous. The CDR3 length is 12 residues. Trimming took off 8 bases at V and 8 bases at J, with 18 bases between the two ends. CDR1 is SQVTM, CDR2 ANQGSEA, per germline.

The chain carries TRBV30 and TRBJ2-1; 7 bases align to TRBD1. The CDR3 is 13 residues long. The ends lost 3 bases at V and 3 bases at J; junction bases unmatched: 2. The germline V gene encodes CDR1 GTSNPN and CDR2 SVGIG (reference sequence). The DNA of the CDR3 is TGTGCCTGGAGCAGGGGGTACTACAATGAGCAGTTCTTC. Protein: CAWSRGYYNEQFF.

CDR3 in amino acids: CASRDSRADTQYF. In DNA, the CDR3 is TGTGCCAGTAGGGACTCTCGTGCAGATACGCAGTATTTT. J is TRBJ2-3 and V is TRBV19; D may be TRBD2 (5 bases). The CDR3 loop spans 13 amino acids. Germline V gives CDR1 LNHDA, CDR2 SQIVND (reference sequence). The germline V and J ends were trimmed by 6 bases and 4 bases, with 11 bases remaining between them.

This chain uses TRBV5-8 with TRBJ2-2, with 7 bases matching TRBD1. Germline V lookup: CDR1 SGHTS, CDR2 YDEGEE. The CDR3 runs to 14 residues. V was pared by 5 bases and J by 4 bases, with 5 bases of the junction left unmatched. The CDR3 DNA reads as TGTGCCAGCAGGATGACAGGGTCCACCGGGGAGCTGTTTTTT. Amino acids: CASRMTGSTGELFF.

CDR3 bases: TGTGCCAGCAGTTTCGGGAGGGAGAATCAGCCCCAGCATTTT. Amino acid sequence: CASSFGRENQPQHF. The chain uses TRBV27 and TRBJ1-5; D is uncertain. Germline CDR1 MNHEY, CDR2 SMNVEV (reference sequence). Trimming cost V 3 bases and J 4 bases, with 10 bases left between them. This CDR3 is built from 14 residues.

This clone was detected only once. V and J are TRBV3-1 (or the pseudogene TRBV3-2) and TRBJ2-1; D not resolved. Germline CDR1 and CDR2: LGHDT and YNNKEL (reference sequence). The length of the CDR3 is 11 residues. V lost 1 base and J lost 8, with 3 bases in between. In DNA, the CDR3 is TGTGCCAGCAGCCAAGCCTATGAGCAGTTCTTC. Protein sequence: CASSQAYEQFF.

The chain couples TRBV20-1 to TRBJ2-7; unclear D gene. The CDR3 is 11 residues long. V gave up 0 bases and J gave up 3 bases, with 3 bases separating them. Germline CDR1 reads DFQATT; CDR2 reads SNEGSKA (reference sequence). The CDR3 DNA sequence: TGCAGTGCTAGAGATCTCTACGAGCAGTACTTC. Its protein product is CSARDLYEQYF.

The chain employs TRBV2 and TRBJ1-2; unclear D gene. Trimming cost V 5 bases and J 7 bases, with 23 bases left between them. The CDR3 sequence is 16 residues long. Germline V gene sequence: CDR1 SNHLY, CDR2 FYNNEI. The CDR3 sequence is CASSSLPDFSTGGYTF. CDR3 nucleotide sequence: TGTGCCAGCAGTTCTCTCCCGGACTTTTCAACCGGTGGCTACACCTTC.

This clone was recorded a few times. This chain links TRBV7-9 with TRBJ1-1; D not certain. The germline V gene encodes CDR1 SEHNR and CDR2 FQNEAQ (reference sequence). The CDR3 runs to 14 residues. V gave up 5 bases and J gave up 4 bases, with 14 bases separating them. The CDR3 here is CASSPWEGSTEAFF. The CDR3 DNA follows: TGTGCCAGCAGCCCCTGGGAGGGATCCACTGAAGCTTTCTTT.

This clone was found once. The chain links TRBV10-3 to TRBJ2-5, with D possibly TRBD2 on 6 matching bases. V lost 3 bases and J 7 bases, leaving 18 bases between the germline ends. CDR3 length: 15 amino acids. In germline, CDR1 is ENHRY, CDR2 SYGVKD. The CDR3 sequence: CAISEGLAGAGTQYF. CDR3 DNA sequence: TGTGCCATCAGTGAAGGCCTAGCTGGAGCGGGGACCCAGTACTTC.

The chain joins TRBV25-1 to TRBJ1-3; D not certain. Between the trimmed V and J ends, which lost 3 bases and 0 bases, there was a span of 6 bases. CDR1 is MGHDK, CDR2 SYGVNS, per germline. The CDR3 has 14 amino acids. CDR3 DNA: TGTGCCAGCAGTGATCGGGGCTCTGGAAACACCATATATTTT. Protein: CASSDRGSGNTIYF.

The chain carries TRBV9 and TRBJ2-7, with 11 bases aligning to TRBD1. J was trimmed by 6 bases and V by 4 bases; bases with no gene match: 9. This CDR3 has 15 amino acids. Germline loops: CDR1 SGDLS, CDR2 YYNGEE. The CDR3 protein is CASSLQPGQGGEQYF. In DNA form, the CDR3 reads TGTGCCAGCAGCCTACAACCGGGACAGGGGGGCGAGCAGTACTTC. The complete variable domain, with remaining parts taken from reference TRBV9 and TRBJ2-7, reads DSGVTQTPKHLITATGQRVTLRCSPRSGDLSVYWYQQSLDQGLQFLIQYYNGEERAKGNILERFSAQQFPDLHSELNLSSLELGDSALYFCASSLQPGQGGEQYFGPGTRLTVT.

The gene calls are TRBV12-3 or TRBV12-4 and TRBJ1-4; 7 nucleotides line up with TRBD1. This CDR3 region has 12 residues. Losses at the gene ends were 6 bases for V and 14 bases for J; bases not matched to a gene: 9. This chain's CDR3 is CASSIDRVGLFF. As DNA, the CDR3 is TGTGCCAGCAGCATAGACAGGGTCGGGCTGTTTTTT.

A note on this clone: Different DNA sequences within this sample yield the same CDR3. The chain employs TRBV18 and TRBJ1-4; 9 positions agree with TRBD1. Trimming at V came to 3 bases and at J to 5 bases, leaving 1 base not matched to a gene. CDR1 KGHSH and CDR2 LQKENI come from the germline V gene. The CDR3 runs 14 residues. CDR3 protein: CASSPGTGNEKLFF. The CDR3 DNA reads as TGTGCCAGCTCACCCGGGACAGGGAATGAAAAACTGTTTTTT.

The chain carries TRBV2 and TRBJ2-1, with a tentative D call TRBD1 (5 bases). Trimming shortened V by 4 bases and J by 4 bases, and 8 bases separated the two germline ends. The CDR3 sequence is 13 residues long. Germline V gene sequence: CDR1 SNHLY, CDR2 FYNNEI. For the CDR3, the DNA is TGTGCCAGCAGTGGTGACAGATACAATGAGCAGTTCTTC. It specifies CASSGDRYNEQFF.